This TCR beta chain appears in the sequencing data of a study of T-cell reconstitution after alpha-beta-depleted transplantation in children. Whole-study results and caveats: Surviving thymic progenitors and recipient T cells were the source of high TCRbeta diversity at day 60 in some patients. A year post-transplant, T-cell counts and diversity derived mostly from newly produced T cells. About two months after transplant, alpha-beta T cells reportedly came from several hundred expanded graft clones.

Trimming removed 0 bases from V and 2 bases from J, with 11 bases in between. This CDR3 has 16 amino acids. From germline, CDR1 is SGHTA and CDR2 FQGNSA. In this sample, this clonotype turned up a few times. The antigen remains undetermined. For TCRbeta, the library was prepared with unique molecular identifiers. MiXCR, run by TCRdb on the PCR reads, gives a single entry per CDR3 protein. The table records around 450,000 distinct CDR3 sequences, around 15% of them present only once. The receptor was derived from a boy under three years old who had a stem cell transplant for Wiskott-Aldrich syndrome, so the T cells may come from the graft donor. Sequencing was performed on PBMCs, mostly from graft donor cells, taken 360 days after TCRalphabeta/CD19-depleted stem cell transplant. The rearrangement joins TRBV7-2 to TRBJ2-1; no clear D gene. In nucleotides, the CDR3 is TGTGCCAGCAGCTTAGCGTGGCTAAAGACCTACAATGAGCAGTTCTTC. Translated: CASSLAWLKTYNEQFF.